This T cell receptor beta chain emerged from a study of shared clonotypes between healthy human individuals. The study, taken as a whole, reports: Among a few donors, about 4.6% of naive CD4 clonotypes were found in common.

CDR1 and CDR2 (germline): MGHRA, YSYEKL. This CDR3 contains 15 residues. V lost 2 bases and J 8 bases, leaving 16 bases between the germline ends. As to this clone: Its antigen is undetermined.

Produced via immunoSEQ multiplex PCR; TCRdb's table is partial and in-frame only. The table includes millions of clones, more than 80% detected once. The rearrangement links TRBV4-1 to TRBJ2-1; D may be TRBD2 (6 bases). The TCR comes from a man between 18 and 35 years old in good health. Some clones in this sample may be carry-over from other donors' samples. Sequencing was carried out using naive CD4+ T cells from PBMCs. Subset of the sample: CD45RA+ positively selected. Here the CDR3 reads CASSQSRGAHDEQFF. The CDR3 DNA is TGCGCCAGCAGCCAATCTCGCGGGGCCCACGATGAGCAGTTCTTC.